The 14 T cell receptor beta chains reported below all come from one sample, sequenced in a study of T cell repertoires in cytomegalovirus infection. TCRdb re-derived calls from the reads in MiXCR, one entry per CDR3 protein. In the table there are about 770,000 distinct CDR3 sequences, about 27% of which are singletons. Their cognate antigens are unknown. Sequences were derived from cultured CD8+ T cells from PBMCs, sampled from culture after CMV antigen stimulation. These receptors all stem from a human donor in good health (CMV status not recorded). Some clones in this sample may be carry-over from other donors' samples.

The chain is built from TRBV19 and TRBJ2-7, with D possibly being TRBD2 (5 bases). This CDR3 has 15 amino acids. CDR1 and CDR2 (germline): LNHDA, SQIVND (reference sequence). The V and J ends lost 10 bases and 8 bases respectively, with 27 bases between them. DNA of the CDR3: TGTGCCACCAGTAGCGTGGGAGCTCCATACGAGAAGCAGTACTTC. This gives the protein CATSSVGAPYEKQYF.

This chain links TRBV27 with TRBJ1-1; D is possibly TRBD1 (5 bases). The CDR3 is 11 residues long. The V end lost 8 bases, the J end lost 6 bases, and 10 bases lay between the germline ends. Per germline, CDR1 MNHEY and CDR2 SMNVEV (reference sequence). CDR3 residues: CASGTGPEAFF. The CDR3 DNA reads as TGTGCCAGCGGTACGGGGCCTGAAGCTTTCTTT.

This clonotype appeared many times. This chain links TRBV19 with TRBJ1-5, with no clear D. The CDR3 has 15 residues. Trimming left V 8 bases short and J 4 bases short, with 18 bases between. Germline V CDR1 and CDR2: LNHDA, SQIVND (reference sequence). CDR3 residues: CASAISYTANQPQHF. For the CDR3, the DNA is TGTGCCAGTGCTATTTCGTATACGGCTAATCAGCCCCAGCATTTT.

This clonotype turned up a few times. The chain is built from TRBV7-2 and TRBJ2-1, with 10 bases matching TRBD2. Unmatched junction bases numbered 3, after V lost 1 base and J lost 0 bases. This CDR3 has 17 residues. Germline V gives CDR1 SGHTA, CDR2 FQGNSA. The DNA for the CDR3 is TGTGCCAGCAGCTTAGATAGCGGGGGGAGCTCCTACAATGAGCAGTTCTTC. It is translated as CASSLDSGGSSYNEQFF.

This clonotype has a count of ten or more. The chain employs TRBV7-6 and TRBJ2-1, with D possibly called TRBD1 or TRBD2 (5 bases each). This CDR3 comprises 15 residues. The V and J ends lost 5 bases and 1 base respectively, with 12 bases between them. The germline V gene encodes CDR1 SGHVS and CDR2 FNYEAQ. CDR3 amino acids: CASSPRDGSYNEQFF. The CDR3 DNA reads TGTGCCAGCAGCCCTAGGGACGGATCCTACAATGAGCAGTTCTTC.

This clonotype occurred many times. The chain employs TRBV6-1 and TRBJ1-5, with 7 bases matching TRBD1. J was trimmed by 6 bases and V by 6 bases; bases with no gene match: 5. The CDR3 spans 13 residues. Germline loops: CDR1 MNHNS, CDR2 SASEGT. This CDR3 is CASRINRGQPQHF. The CDR3 nucleotides read TGTGCCAGCAGGATTAACAGGGGTCAGCCCCAGCATTTT.

The CDR3 reads CASSMGTYQETQYF. In nucleotides, the CDR3 is TGTGCCAGTAGTATGGGAACGTACCAAGAGACCCAGTACTTC. The chain employs TRBV19 and TRBJ2-5; D not certain. The V and J ends lost 3 bases and 0 bases respectively, with 8 bases between them. From germline, CDR1 is LNHDA and CDR2 SQIVND (reference sequence). This CDR3 comprises 14 residues.

The rearrangement joins TRBV27 to TRBJ1-2, with D unresolved. V lost 1 base and J 6 bases, leaving 18 bases between the germline ends. Germline lookup yields CDR1 MNHEY and CDR2 SMNVEV (reference sequence). This CDR3 has 16 residues. CDR3 amino acids: CASSLWSPGGVDGYTF. The CDR3 DNA sequence: TGTGCCAGCAGTTTATGGTCTCCCGGAGGTGTCGATGGCTACACCTTC.

The chain joins TRBV6-5 to TRBJ1-1; 9 bases are shared with TRBD1. V trimming: 6 bases; J trimming: 7 bases; junction bases outside the gene matches: 9. Germline lookup yields CDR1 MNHEY and CDR2 SVGAGI. The CDR3 has 14 residues. CDR3 DNA sequence: TGTGCCAGCAGCTTTAGGACAGGGGCGGTTGAAGCTTTCTTT. It encodes CASSFRTGAVEAFF.

The chain has TRBV27 and TRBJ2-7, with TRBD2 identical over 12 bases. Trimming at V came to 8 bases and at J to 4 bases, leaving 3 bases not matched to a gene. This CDR3 has 13 amino acids. CDR1 MNHEY and CDR2 SMNVEV come from the germline V gene (reference sequence). CDR3 region: CASGGLAGYEQYF. The CDR3 DNA sequence: TGTGCCAGCGGGGGACTAGCGGGTTACGAGCAGTACTTC.

This rearrangement joins TRBV7-9 to TRBJ1-1; D is unresolved. The CDR3 has 13 amino acids. CDR1 and CDR2 (germline): SEHNR, FQNEAQ (reference sequence). V lost 5 bases and J 6 bases, leaving 13 bases between the germline ends. CDR3 sequence (DNA): TGTGCCAGCAGCCCCAAAGGGCCGGCTGAAGCTTTCTTT. It translates to CASSPKGPAEAFF.

This sequence joins TRBV7-9 and TRBJ1-1, with 10 nucleotides matching TRBD1. The J segment lost 0 bases and the V segment lost 5 bases, leaving 18 bases of the junction unmatched. The CDR3 totals 20 residues. CDR1 is SEHNR, CDR2 FQNEAQ, per germline (reference sequence). The CDR3 region has the DNA TGTGCCAGCAGCCTAGATTACATACCGGGACAGGGGCAATTGAACACTGAAGCTTTCTTT. Translated, it gives CASSLDYIPGQGQLNTEAFF.

The V gene is TRBV4-1, the J gene TRBJ2-1, with TRBD2 identical over 9 bases. CDR1 and CDR2 (germline): MGHRA, YSYEKL. The V segment lost 5 bases and the J segment 4 bases; nucleotides outside the gene matches: 18. CDR3 length equals 19 residues. The CDR3 DNA reads TGCGCCAGCAGCGGACTCCCCAGCGGGGGGAAAACGTTATACAATGAGCAGTTCTTC. This gives the protein CASSGLPSGGKTLYNEQFF.

V usage is TRBV20-1 and J usage is TRBJ1-2; 10 nucleotides line up with TRBD1. Germline values: CDR1 DFQATT, CDR2 SNEGSKA (reference sequence). This CDR3 has 16 amino acids. V shed 3 bases and J 5 bases; nucleotides not matched to a gene: 12. The CDR3 loop is CSARGQGIDIGYGYTF. CDR3 coding DNA: TGCAGTGCTAGGGGACAGGGGATCGATATTGGGTATGGCTACACCTTC.